This TCR beta chain is drawn from a study of regulatory T cells in long-lasting Graves disease. The study's findings and limits: Analysis covered peripheral blood alone, not thyroid tissue.

With iRepertoire HTBI primers and Arm-PCR of CDR3 regions, TCR beta libraries were built. One entry per CDR3 protein, called by TCRdb with MiXCR from the multiplex PCR reads. This sample has 400,000 to 500,000 distinct CDR3 sequences; approximately 15% occur once, and the top ten carry around a sixth. Described time point: newly diagnosed GD, antithyroid drugs for less than 3 months. Following extraction of RNA from PBMCs, that RNA was used to make the TCR library. On this clonotype: Its antigen is not known. One base away lies a much larger clone, so this may be a sequencing read error.

The data were also submitted as part of a second study, on T cells in Graves' hyperthyroidism and ophthalmopathy. From that report: Expanded thyroid clonotypes (above 0.001) were mostly also found in blood.

The sequenced sample was peripheral blood mononuclear cells (PBMCs), obtained at new diagnosis, from a patient treated with antithyroid drugs. The sequence was obtained from a woman between 45 and 60 years old with Graves disease.

CDR3 loop: CAWSVDTGETQHF. The DNA for the CDR3 is TGTGCCTGGAGTGTTGACACCGGGGAGACCCAGCACTTC. The chain couples TRBV30 to TRBJ2-5, with D perhaps TRBD2 (5 bases). The CDR3 loop spans 13 amino acids. Germline lookup yields CDR1 GTSNPN and CDR2 SVGIG (reference sequence).